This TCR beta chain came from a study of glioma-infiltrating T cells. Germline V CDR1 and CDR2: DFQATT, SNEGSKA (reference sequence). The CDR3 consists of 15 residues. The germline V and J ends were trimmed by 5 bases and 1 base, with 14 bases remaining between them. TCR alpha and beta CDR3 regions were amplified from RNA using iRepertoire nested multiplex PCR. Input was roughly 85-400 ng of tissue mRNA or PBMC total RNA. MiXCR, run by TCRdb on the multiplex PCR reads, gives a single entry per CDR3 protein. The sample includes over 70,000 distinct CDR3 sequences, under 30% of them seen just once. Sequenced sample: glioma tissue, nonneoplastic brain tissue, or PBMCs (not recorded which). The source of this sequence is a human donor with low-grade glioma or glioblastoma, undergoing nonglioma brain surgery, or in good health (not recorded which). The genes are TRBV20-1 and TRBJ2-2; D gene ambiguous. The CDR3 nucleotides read TGCAGTGCTCCCGGGCCAATCGAGAACACCGGGGAGCTGTTTTTT. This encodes CSAPGPIENTGELFF.